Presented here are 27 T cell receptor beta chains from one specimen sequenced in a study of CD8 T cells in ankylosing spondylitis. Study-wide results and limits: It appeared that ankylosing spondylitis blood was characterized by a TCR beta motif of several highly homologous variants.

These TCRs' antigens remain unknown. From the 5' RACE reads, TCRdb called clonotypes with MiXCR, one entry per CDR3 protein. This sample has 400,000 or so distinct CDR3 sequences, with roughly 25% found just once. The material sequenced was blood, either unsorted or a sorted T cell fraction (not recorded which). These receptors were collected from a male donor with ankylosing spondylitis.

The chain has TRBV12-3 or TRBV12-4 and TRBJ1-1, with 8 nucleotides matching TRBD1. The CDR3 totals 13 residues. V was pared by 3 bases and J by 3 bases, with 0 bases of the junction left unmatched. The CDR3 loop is CASSLGQDTEAFF. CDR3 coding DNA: TGTGCCAGCAGTTTGGGACAGGACACTGAAGCTTTCTTT.

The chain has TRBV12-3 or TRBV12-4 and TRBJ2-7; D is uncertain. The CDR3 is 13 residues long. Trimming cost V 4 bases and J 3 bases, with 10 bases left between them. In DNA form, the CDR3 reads TGTGCCAGCAGTTCGAACCAAGACTACGAGCAGTACTTC. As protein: CASSSNQDYEQYF.

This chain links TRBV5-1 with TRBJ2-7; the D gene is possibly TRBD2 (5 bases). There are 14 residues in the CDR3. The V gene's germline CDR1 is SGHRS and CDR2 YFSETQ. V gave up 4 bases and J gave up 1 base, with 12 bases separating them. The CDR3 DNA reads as TGCGCCAGCAGCGCCGGCCGGGGTTCCTACGAGCAGTACGTC. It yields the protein CASSAGRGSYEQYV.

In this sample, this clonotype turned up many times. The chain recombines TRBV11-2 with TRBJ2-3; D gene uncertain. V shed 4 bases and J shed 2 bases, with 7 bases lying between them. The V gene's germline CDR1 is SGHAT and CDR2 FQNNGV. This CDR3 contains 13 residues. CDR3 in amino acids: CASSSIPTDTQYF. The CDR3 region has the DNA TGTGCCAGCAGCTCAATCCCCACAGATACGCAGTATTTT.

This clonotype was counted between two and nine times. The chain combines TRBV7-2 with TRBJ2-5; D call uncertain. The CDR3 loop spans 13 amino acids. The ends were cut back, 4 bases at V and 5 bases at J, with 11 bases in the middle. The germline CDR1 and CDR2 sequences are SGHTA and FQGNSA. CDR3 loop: CASSSGLDETQYF. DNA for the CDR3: TGTGCCAGCAGCTCCGGTTTGGACGAGACCCAGTACTTC.

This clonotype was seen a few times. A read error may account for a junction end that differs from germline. CDR3 region: CASTLGGANVLTF. The CDR3 nucleotides read TGTGCCAGCACCTTGGGAGGGGCCAACGTCCTGACTTTC. This rearrangement joins TRBV5-6 to TRBJ2-6; D gene ambiguous. CDR1 is SGHDT and CDR2 is YYEEEE in the germline V gene. The CDR3 is 13 amino acids.

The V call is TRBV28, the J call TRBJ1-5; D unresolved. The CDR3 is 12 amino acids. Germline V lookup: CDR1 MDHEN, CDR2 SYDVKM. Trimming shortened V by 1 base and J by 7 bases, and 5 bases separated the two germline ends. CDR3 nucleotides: TGTGCCAGCAGTTTATCTAGGCAGCCCCAGCATTTT. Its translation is CASSLSRQPQHF.

CDR3 residues: CASSGTGGAEQYV. The CDR3 coding sequence is TGTGCCAGCAGCGGGACAGGGGGCGCCGAGCAGTACGTC. V usage is TRBV5-5 and J usage is TRBJ2-7, with 12 bases lining up with TRBD1. The V gene end was trimmed by 4 bases and the J gene end by 6 bases; junction bases not matched to a gene: 2. Germline CDR1 and CDR2: SGHKS and YYEKEE (reference sequence). This CDR3 has 13 residues.

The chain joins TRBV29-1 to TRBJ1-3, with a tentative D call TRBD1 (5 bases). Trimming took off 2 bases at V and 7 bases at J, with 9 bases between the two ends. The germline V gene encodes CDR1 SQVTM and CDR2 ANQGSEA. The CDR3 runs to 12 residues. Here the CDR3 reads CSVEQGSNTIYF. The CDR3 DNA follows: TGCAGCGTTGAACAGGGAAGCAACACCATATATTTT. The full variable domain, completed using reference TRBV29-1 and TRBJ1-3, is SAVISQKPSRDICQRGTSLTIQCQVDSQVTMMFWYRQQPGQSLTLIATANQGSEATYESGFVIDKFPISRPNLTFSTLTVSNMSPEDSSIYLCSVEQGSNTIYFGEGSWLTVV.

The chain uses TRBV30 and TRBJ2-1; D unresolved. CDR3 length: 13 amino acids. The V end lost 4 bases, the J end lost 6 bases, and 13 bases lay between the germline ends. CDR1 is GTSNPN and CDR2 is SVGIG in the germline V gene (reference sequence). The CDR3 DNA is TGTGCCTGGACCCGGGCTGCCGGCAATGAGCAGTTCTTC. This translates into CAWTRAAGNEQFF. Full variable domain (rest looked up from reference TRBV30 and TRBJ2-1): SQTIHQWPATLVQPVGSPLSLECTVEGTSNPNLYWYRQAAGRGLQLLFYSVGIGQISSEVPQNLSASRPQDRQFILSSKKLLLSDSGFYLCAWTRAAGNEQFFGPGTRLTVL.

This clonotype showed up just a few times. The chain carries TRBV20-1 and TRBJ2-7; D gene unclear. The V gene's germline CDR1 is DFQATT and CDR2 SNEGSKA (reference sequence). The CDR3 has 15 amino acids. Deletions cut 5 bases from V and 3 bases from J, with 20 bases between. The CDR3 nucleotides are TGCAGTGCTGAGAAAGTCCGGCCCGGCCACTACGAGCAGTACTTC. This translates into CSAEKVRPGHYEQYF.

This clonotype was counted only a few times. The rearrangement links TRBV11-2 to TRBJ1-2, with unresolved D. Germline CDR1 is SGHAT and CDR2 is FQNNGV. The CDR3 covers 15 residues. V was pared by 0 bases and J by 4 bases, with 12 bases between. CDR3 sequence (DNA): TGTGCCAGCAGCTTAGATCGGGCCAGCGTCTATGGCTACACCTTC. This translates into CASSLDRASVYGYTF.

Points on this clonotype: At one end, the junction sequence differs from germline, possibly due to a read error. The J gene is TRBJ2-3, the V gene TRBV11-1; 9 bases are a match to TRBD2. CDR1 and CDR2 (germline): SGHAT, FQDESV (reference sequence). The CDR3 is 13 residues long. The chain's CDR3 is CASSLAGQDTQYF. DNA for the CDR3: TGTGCCAGCAGCCTAGCGGGACAAGATACGCAGTATTTT. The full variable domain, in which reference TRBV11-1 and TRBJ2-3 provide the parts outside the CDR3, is EAEVAQSPRYKITEKSQAVAFWCDPISGHATLYWYRQILGQGPELLVQFQDESVVDDSQLPKDRFSAERLKGVDSTLKIQPAELGDSAMYLCASSLAGQDTQYFGPGTRLTVL.

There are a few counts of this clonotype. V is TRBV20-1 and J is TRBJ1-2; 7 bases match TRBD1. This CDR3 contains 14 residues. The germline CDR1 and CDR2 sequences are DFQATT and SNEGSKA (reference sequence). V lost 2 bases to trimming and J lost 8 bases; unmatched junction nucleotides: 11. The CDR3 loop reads CSARRTGAAGGYTF. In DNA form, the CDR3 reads TGCAGTGCTAGAAGAACAGGGGCCGCAGGGGGCTACACCTTC.

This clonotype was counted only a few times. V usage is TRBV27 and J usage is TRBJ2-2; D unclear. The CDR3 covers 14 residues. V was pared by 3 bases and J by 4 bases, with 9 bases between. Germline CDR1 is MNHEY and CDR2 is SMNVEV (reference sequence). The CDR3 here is CASSFTAATGELFF. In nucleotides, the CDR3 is TGTGCCAGCAGTTTTACGGCGGCCACCGGGGAGCTGTTTTTT.

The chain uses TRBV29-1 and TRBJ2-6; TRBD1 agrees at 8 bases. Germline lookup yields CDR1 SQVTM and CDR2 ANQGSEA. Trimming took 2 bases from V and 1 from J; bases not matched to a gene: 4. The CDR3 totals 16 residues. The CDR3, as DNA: TGCAGCGTTGAAAGGCAGGGGGCTTCTGGGGCCAACGTCCTGACTTTC. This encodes CSVERQGASGANVLTF.

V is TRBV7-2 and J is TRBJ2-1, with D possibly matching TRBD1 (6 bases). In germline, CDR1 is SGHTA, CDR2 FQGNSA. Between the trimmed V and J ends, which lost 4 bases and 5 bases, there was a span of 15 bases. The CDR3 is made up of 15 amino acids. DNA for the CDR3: TGTGCCAGCAGCTACGGTCGGACAGTTGACAATGAGCAGTTCTTC. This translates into CASSYGRTVDNEQFF.

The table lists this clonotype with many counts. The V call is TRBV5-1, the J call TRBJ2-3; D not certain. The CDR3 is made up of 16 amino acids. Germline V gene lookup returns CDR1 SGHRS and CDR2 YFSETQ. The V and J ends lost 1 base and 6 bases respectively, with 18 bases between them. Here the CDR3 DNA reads TGCGCCAGCAGCTTGACGGTAGGAACCCAGGTGGATACGCAGTATTTT. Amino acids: CASSLTVGTQVDTQYF.

CDR3 bases: TGTGCCACCAGTGATTCGACCGACTACGAGCAGTACTTC. Protein: CATSDSTDYEQYF. The chain recombines TRBV24-1 with TRBJ2-7; the D is unclear. CDR3 length: 13 residues. Trimming removed 2 bases from V and 3 bases from J, with 7 bases in between. The germline V gene has CDR1 KGHDR and CDR2 SFDVKD.

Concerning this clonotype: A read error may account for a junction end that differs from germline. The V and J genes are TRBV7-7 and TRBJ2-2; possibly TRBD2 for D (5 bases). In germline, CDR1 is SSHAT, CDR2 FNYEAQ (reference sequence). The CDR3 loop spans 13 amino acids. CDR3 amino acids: CASSPSTTGELLF. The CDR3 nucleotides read TGTGCCAGCAGCCCCAGTACTACCGGGGAGCTGTTATTT.

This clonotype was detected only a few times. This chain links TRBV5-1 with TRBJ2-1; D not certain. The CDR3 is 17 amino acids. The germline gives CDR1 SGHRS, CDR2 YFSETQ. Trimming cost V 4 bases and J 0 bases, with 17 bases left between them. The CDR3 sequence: CASSRIPPGDSYNEQFF. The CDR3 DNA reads TGCGCCAGCAGCAGAATCCCCCCCGGCGACTCCTACAATGAGCAGTTCTTC.

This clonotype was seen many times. CDR3 region: CSGARTGSNEQFF. In DNA, the CDR3 is TGCAGCGGCGCCCGGACAGGGAGCAATGAGCAGTTCTTC. The chain recombines TRBV29-1 with TRBJ2-1, with 8 nucleotides matching TRBD1. From germline, CDR1 is SQVTM and CDR2 ANQGSEA. After removal of 7 bases from V and 6 bases from J, the junction contained 8 bases not matched to a gene. The CDR3 spans 13 residues.

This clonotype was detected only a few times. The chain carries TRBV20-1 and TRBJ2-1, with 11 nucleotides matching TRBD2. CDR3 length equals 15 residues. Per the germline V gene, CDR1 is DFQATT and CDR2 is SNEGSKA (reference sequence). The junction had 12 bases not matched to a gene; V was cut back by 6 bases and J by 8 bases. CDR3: CSAEPLAGGNYEQFF. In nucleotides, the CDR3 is TGCAGTGCCGAACCGCTAGCGGGAGGTAACTATGAGCAGTTCTTC.

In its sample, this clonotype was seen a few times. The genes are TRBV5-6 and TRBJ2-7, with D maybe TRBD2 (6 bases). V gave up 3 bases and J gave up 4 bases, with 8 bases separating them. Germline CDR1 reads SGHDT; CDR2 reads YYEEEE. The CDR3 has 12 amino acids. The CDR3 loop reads CASSSAGYEQYV. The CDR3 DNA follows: TGTGCCAGCAGCTCGGCGGGGTACGAGCAGTACGTC.

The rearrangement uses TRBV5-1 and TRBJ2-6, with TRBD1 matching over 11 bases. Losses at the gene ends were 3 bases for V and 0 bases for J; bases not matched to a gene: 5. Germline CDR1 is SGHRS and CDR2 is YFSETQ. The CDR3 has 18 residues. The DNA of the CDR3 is TGCGCCAGCAGCTCTACCGGGACAGGGGGCTCTGGGGCCAACGTCCTGACTTTC. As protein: CASSSTGTGGSGANVLTF.

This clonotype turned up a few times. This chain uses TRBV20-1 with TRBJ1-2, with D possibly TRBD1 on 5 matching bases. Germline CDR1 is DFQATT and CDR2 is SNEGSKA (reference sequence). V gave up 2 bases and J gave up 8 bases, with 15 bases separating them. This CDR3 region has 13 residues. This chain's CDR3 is CSARLYAGFGYTF. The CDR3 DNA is TGCAGTGCTAGATTATACGCAGGGTTCGGCTACACCTTC.

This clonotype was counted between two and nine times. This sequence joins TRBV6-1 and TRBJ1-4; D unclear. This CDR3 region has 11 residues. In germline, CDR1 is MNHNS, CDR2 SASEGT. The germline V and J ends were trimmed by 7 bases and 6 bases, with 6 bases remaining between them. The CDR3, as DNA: TGTGCCAGCACCGCCGATGAAAAACTGTTTTTT. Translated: CASTADEKLFF.